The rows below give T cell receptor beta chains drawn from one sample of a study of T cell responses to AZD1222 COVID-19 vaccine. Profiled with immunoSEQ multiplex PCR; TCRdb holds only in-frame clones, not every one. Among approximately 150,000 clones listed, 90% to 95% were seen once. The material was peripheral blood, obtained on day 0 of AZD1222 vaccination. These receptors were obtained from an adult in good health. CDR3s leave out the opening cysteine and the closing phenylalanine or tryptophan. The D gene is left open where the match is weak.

ASSVTGTGDYEQY | TRBV25-1 | TRBD1
ASRGQETQY | TRBV6-5 | NA
ASSLTRDQKYT | TRBV7-8 | NA
ASSVGSGVSYEQY | TRBV9 | TRBD2
ASSLTGTANTEAF | TRBV5-5 | NA
ASSQEADDSPLH | TRBV4-3 | NA
SVVQPGDTIY | TRBV29-1 | NA
ASSYLAGGNTIY | TRBV6-5 | NA
SAQIQETQY | TRBV20-1 | NA
ASSSDRGLNTEAF | TRBV6-2/TRBV6-3 | TRBD1
ASSEDRRDSYEQY | TRBV2 | NA
ASSSTSRLEGYGYT | TRBV7-2 | NA
ASSHGSSGRGETQY | TRBV5-1 | TRBD2
ASSYPGGYEQY | TRBV7-9 | TRBD1
ASSARSGGELF | TRBV11-3 | NA
ASSAGDRGLYGYT | TRBV5-1 | TRBD1
ASSLYRDNNEQF | TRBV5-1 | NA
ASSQDIEANTGELF | TRBV4-1 | NA
ASSPGGNSYEQY | TRBV11-1 | NA
ASSELDQPQH | TRBV6-1 | NA
ASSYFGSAF | TRBV6-5 | NA
ASTLGGATSSPLH | TRBV6-5 | NA
ASSLGANEQY | TRBV7-9 | NA
ASSRSYGDQPQH | TRBV6-5 | NA
ASSLDRVAYGYT | TRBV6-2/TRBV6-3 | TRBD1
ASRVGQGRYYGYT | TRBV11-2 | NA
ASSYGAEEYEQY | TRBV6-5 | NA
ASSVDRTGRLGEAF | TRBV6-1 | TRBD1
AWSVGMRGPAGYT | TRBV30 | NA
ASSQVTLGGYT | TRBV14 | NA
ASSTSQGWTEAF | TRBV6-5 | NA
ASESGTVTEAF | TRBV2 | TRBD1
ASSSVAGASTDTQY | TRBV5-4 | TRBD2
ASRTYGTGGHQPQH | TRBV28 | TRBD1
ASSSPTRGNTIY | TRBV6-5 | NA
ASSDLASGGGETQY | TRBV2 | TRBD2
ASSRGSGTRIKLF | TRBV3-1/TRBV3-2 | NA
ASSYIGTGITGELF | TRBV6-5 | TRBD1
ASSEGTEAF | TRBV5-1 | NA
ASSLEREQF | TRBV11-2 | NA
ASSGQGKETQY | TRBV19 | TRBD1
ASSGHRDYGYT | TRBV3-1/TRBV3-2 | NA
ASSQDSRGSLREQY | TRBV4-3 | NA
ASSLGQDQPQH | TRBV5-1 | NA
ASSSTGGDTGELF | TRBV28 | TRBD1
ASSQGQPQH | TRBV3-1/TRBV3-2 | NA
ASSHRSGASYEQY | TRBV4-1 | NA
ASSYRGPQDNYGYT | TRBV6-2/TRBV6-3 | NA
ASSFQASYEQY | TRBV27 | NA
ASSDGQGSTDTQY | TRBV6-2/TRBV6-3 | TRBD1
ASSSPVAVNNEQF | TRBV5-4 | NA
AWSPRREGKLF | TRBV30 | NA
ASSLAGGIGELF | TRBV5-1 | NA
ASSQDIQNNQPQH | TRBV4-3 | NA
ASSPGTQNGYT | TRBV7-9 | NA
ASRSTDRALGYT | TRBV2 | TRBD1
ASSLELLYEQY | TRBV7-8 | NA
ASSKSPGQPNQPQH | TRBV28 | TRBD1